These T cell receptor beta chains were read from a single sample in a study of response to subunit inactivated influenza vaccine. TCRdb reprocessed the RT-PCR reads with MiXCR, giving one entry per CDR3 protein. Of 500,000 to 550,000 distinct CDR3 sequences in the sample, roughly 8.2% were seen once. The source was PBMCs from blood, collected around 25 months after vaccination. Every receptor here comes from a man in his fifties or sixties who received an inactivated influenza vaccine. CDR3s include the opening cysteine and the closing phenylalanine or tryptophan. The D gene is left open where the match is weak. Clone size is shown for a subset of rows, as once, few, many or a class of expanded clone.

CDR3 DNA,CDR3 protein,J gene,clone size,V gene,D gene
TGTGCCAGCAGCTCCCTAGCGGGAGGGCCAGGAAAAACTTATACGCAGTATTTT,CASSSLAGGPGKTYTQYF,TRBJ2-3,few,TRBV7-3,TRBD2
TGCAGCGTTGCCCAGGGTAGCCGCACTGAAGCTTTCTTT,CSVAQGSRTEAFF,TRBJ1-1,.,TRBV29-1,.
TGTGCCAGCAGAGAAAGCGGGAGGGCCACAGATACGCAGTATTTT,CASRESGRATDTQYF,TRBJ2-3,few,TRBV11-2,TRBD2
TGTGCCAGCAGCTTAAGGAGTGACTATGGCTACACCTTC,CASSLRSDYGYTF,TRBJ1-2,.,TRBV7-9,.
TGTGCCAGCAGTTCCTCGGGACTAGCGGACAGGGATTTT,CASSSSGLADRDF,TRBJ2-3,many,TRBV12-3/TRBV12-4,TRBD2
TGTGCCAGCAGTGGGGAATTGGCTATGAACACTGAAGCTTTCTTT,CASSGELAMNTEAFF,TRBJ1-1,few,TRBV12-3/TRBV12-4,.
TGTGCCAGCAGGTTACAGGGTACTCGAACTGAAGCTTTCTTT,CASRLQGTRTEAFF,TRBJ1-1,.,TRBV7-2,.
TGCAGCGTTCGGTTAGGGCAGGGAGGGACTGAAGCTTTCTTT,CSVRLGQGGTEAFF,TRBJ1-1,many,TRBV29-1,.
TGTGCCTGGAGGAAGGGACCAAACACCGGGGAGCTGTTTTTT,CAWRKGPNTGELFF,TRBJ2-2,few,TRBV30,.
TGCAGTGCTAGAGGGTTGGCTCAGTACTTC,CSARGLAQYF,TRBJ2-4,few,TRBV20-1,.
TGTGCCAGCAGCCGTAGGACCGGGACTAGCGTGCATGAGCAGTTCTTC,CASSRRTGTSVHEQFF,TRBJ2-1,many,TRBV7-9,TRBD2
TGTGCCAGCAGCTTAGTGGGCAGGGGGGACACTGAAGCTTTCTTT,CASSLVGRGDTEAFF,TRBJ1-1,few,TRBV7-2,TRBD1
TGCAGCGTTGAAGCCGACAGGGCGGGGATTCAGTACTTC,CSVEADRAGIQYF,TRBJ2-4,few,TRBV29-1,.
TGCAGTGCTTCACTTAGCGGGAGTAGGGGGACAGATACGCAGTATTTT,CSASLSGSRGTDTQYF,TRBJ2-3,many,TRBV20-1,TRBD2
TGCAGTGCTAGGCCTAGCGGGGGGACCTACAATGAGCAGTTCTTC,CSARPSGGTYNEQFF,TRBJ2-1,.,TRBV20-1,TRBD2
TGTGCCAGCTCACCTGGACTAGCGGAGAAAAACATTCAGTACTTC,CASSPGLAEKNIQYF,TRBJ2-4,.,TRBV18,TRBD2
TGTGCCAGCAGTTTGCTTCATTTTGGTGAGCAGTTCTTC,CASSLLHFGEQFF,TRBJ2-1,.,TRBV27,.
TGTGCCAGCAGCTCTCAGGACAGGCTCCAGCATTTT,CASSSQDRLQHF,TRBJ1-5,many,TRBV12-3/TRBV12-4,TRBD1
TGTGCCAGCAGCCAACCGAGGGGCGCTATAGGTGAGCAGTTCTTC,CASSQPRGAIGEQFF,TRBJ2-1,few,TRBV3-1,.
TGCAGTGCACCCATTAGCGGGAAGGTTGGCGAGCAGTACTTC,CSAPISGKVGEQYF,TRBJ2-7,many,TRBV20-1,TRBD2